Shown below are 3 T cell receptor beta chains from a single sample sequenced in a study of cytomegalovirus exposure and HLA in healthy donors. Primers included in the PCR were 60 Vbeta and 13 Jbeta primers. Assay used: immunoSEQ multiplex PCR; TCRdb lists only in-frame clones, some missing. The sample records fewer than 95,000 clones, under 85% being singletons. The sequenced sample consisted of PBMCs. These receptors were obtained from a woman aged 40 to 49 in good health and CMV-seropositive.

The gene calls are TRBV4-3 and TRBJ1-6, with 8 bases aligning to TRBD1. V shed 2 bases, J shed 7 bases, and the junction held 13 bases outside the gene matches. The CDR3 runs to 18 residues. The germline V gene encodes CDR1 LGHNA and CDR2 YSLEER. The CDR3 protein is CASSQLSPFRDRNSPLHF. CDR3 DNA sequence: TGCGCCAGCAGCCAATTGTCCCCGTTCCGGGACAGGAATTCACCCCTCCACTTT.

V usage is TRBV11-2 and J usage is TRBJ2-1, with 14 bases aligning to TRBD2. V shed 3 bases and J 8 bases; nucleotides not matched to a gene: 15. CDR3 length: 19 residues. CDR1 is SGHAT and CDR2 is FQNNGV in the germline V gene. The CDR3 nucleotides read TGTGCCAGCAGCTTCCGTCGACTAGCGGGAGGGCCCGGGGGGGATGAGCAGTTCTTC. This translates into CASSFRRLAGGPGGDEQFF.

This chain links TRBV28 with TRBJ1-2, with TRBD1 identical over 12 bases. Germline V lookup: CDR1 MDHEN, CDR2 SYDVKM. The junction had 11 bases not matched to a gene; V was cut back by 4 bases and J by 5 bases. There are 17 residues in the CDR3. In DNA, the CDR3 is TGTGCCAGCAGTTCACACCGGGACAGGGGGCGACTTTATGGCTACACCTTC. This encodes CASSSHRDRGRLYGYTF.